The source of this T cell receptor beta chain is a study of blood T cell repertoires in COVID-19 (dated by TCRdb to 2019 to 2021). A note on the overall study: The collaborator samples originated in the United States, Italy and Spain and spanned the acute and convalescent phases of COVID-19. The prospective study material was composed of cDNA or gDNA derived from T cells, B-cell-depleted T cells, or PBMCs. Where HLA class I and class II types were available, the types were taken from metadata supplied by the sample provider, not from assay-based typing. Subjects who had been exposed to COVID-19, were actively infected with it, or had recovered from it provided the deeply sampled blood TCRbeta repertoires that made up the dataset. Samples were obtained from the ongoing ImmuneRACE study (first 160 participants) and from 1,254 subjects provided by 6 global collaborators. The repertoires were released in a freely available public database meant as a resource for research on the immune response to SARS-CoV-2. A de-identified subject ID, COVID-19 status, age in years and sex were almost always included in the sample metadata. Study-wide findings and limitations: Clinical and demographic metadata were provided uncurated, with the amount varying by source and participant.

With respect to this clone: Its binding antigen is unknown. Base qualities are not recorded, but no much larger clone differs from it by a single base.

The immunoSEQ Assay, a bias-controlled multiplex PCR, was used to amplify TCRbeta CDR3 regions from genomic DNA. The original methods were these. Within the assay, amplification of reference gene primers was used to estimate how many nucleated cells each sample contained. Sequence reads were collapsed and filtered to measure the absolute abundance of every unique TCRbeta CDR3 rearrangement. Productive Simpson clonality was computed per sample as the square root of Simpson's diversity index over productive rearrangements. TCRdb mirrors the immuneACCESS table, restricted to in-frame sequences. Some clones are absent from its copies; in checked studies, under half trace to an unresolved V gene, and the reason for the others is unknown. The V and J calls and clone size come from that table; D and trimming were worked out from the DNA. This sample is represented by hundreds of thousands of clones; about 91% of them were singletons. About 5.9% of the sample is taken by the ten largest.

One collaborating source in Seattle enrolled patients while the patients were actively infected and followed the patients over time throughout the course of disease. Whole blood was collected in K2EDTA tubes by collaborating institutions according to the institutions' own protocols. Collaborator samples were shipped for TCRbeta analysis as frozen whole blood, isolated PBMCs, or DNA extracted from either sample type. From its cysteine to its phenylalanine, the CDR3 spans 14 amino acids. Of the read, only the CDR3 DNA is kept; its 42 bases are in frame from base 1. CDR1 and CDR2, looked up from the germline V gene, are MGHDK and SYGVNS. V is pruned by 5 bases and J by 4 bases, leaving 6 bases of the junction without a gene match.

This receptor chain uses TRBV25-1 and TRBJ2-5; 8 bases in between match TRBD1. The receptor comes from a young woman with COVID-19, enrolled during active disease. Specimen: peripheral blood. At the DNA level, the sequence is TGTGCCAGCAGTCCCGCCGACAGGGGAGAGACCCAGTACTTC. It translates as CASSPADRGETQYF.